What follows is one T cell receptor (beta chain) and its context. Germline CDR1 is MNHEY and CDR2 is SVGAGI. Trimming at V came to 5 bases and at J to 3 bases, leaving 8 bases not matched to a gene. CDR3 length: 15 amino acids. The data were produced by immunoSEQ multiplex PCR, yet TCRdb's version contains in-frame clones alone and is incomplete. The data hold roughly 140,000 clones, with nearly 95% observed a single time. This sample stems from a study of control samples from healthy donors and cancer patients. Sequencing input: blood. The rearrangement links TRBV6-5 to TRBJ1-2; 8 bases map to TRBD1. This clonotype originated in a man between 50 and 59 years old in good health. The CDR3 sequence is CASSRGDRSDYGYTF. CDR3 nucleotide sequence: TGTGCCAGCAGTCGAGGGGACAGGTCAGACTATGGCTACACCTTC.